This paragraph covers one T cell receptor (beta chain) sequence. The data were taken from a study of blood T cell repertoires in COVID-19. Study as a whole: Samples taken during acute and convalescent COVID-19 were collected in the United States, Italy and Spain. The analysed material was cDNA or gDNA that came from T cells, B-cell-depleted T cells, or PBMCs.

Losses at the gene ends were 3 bases for V and 4 bases for J; bases not matched to a gene: 2. Germline lookup yields CDR1 SGHTA and CDR2 FQGNSA. The CDR3 contains 15 residues. Source study methods: Amplifying reference gene primers gave estimates of nucleated cell counts. TCRdb's table, derived via immunoSEQ multiplex PCR, lists solely in-frame clones and lacks some. V, J and clone size reflect that table, while D and trimming were determined from the DNA. Of about 65,000 clones listed, approximately 75% are singletons. Specimen: peripheral blood. The TCR originated in an elderly man with acute or convalescent COVID-19. This chain uses TRBV7-2 with TRBJ2-3; 12 bases line up with TRBD2. CDR3 amino acids: CASSFLAGGPDTQYF. CDR3 nucleotides: TGTGCCAGCAGCTTTCTAGCGGGGGGGCCAGATACGCAGTATTTT.